The 3 T cell receptor beta chains presented below share a single source sample, sequenced in a study of prognosis after radiotherapy for stage I lung cancer. Two rounds of multiplex PCR amplified TCR beta CDR3 from genomic DNA. First-round PCR used primers specific to each TRBV and TRBJ gene. TCRdb redid the calling of the multiplex PCR reads with MiXCR, one entry per CDR3 protein. This table holds about 59,000 distinct CDR3 sequences, less than 30% found once. The sample in question was PBMCs, obtained before or after stereotactic body radiation therapy (not recorded which). These TCRs come from a donor older than 45 with non-small cell lung cancer.

In regard to this clonotype: At one boundary the junction diverges from the germline segment, which might be a read error. The rearrangement joins TRBV6-1 to TRBJ2-3, with 8 bases lining up with TRBD1. The CDR3 loop spans 15 amino acids. Germline V CDR1 and CDR2: MNHNS, SASEGT. CDR3 nucleotide sequence: TGTGCCAGCACCACACAGGGGGACGTCGCTGATACGGAGTATTTT. This codes for CASTTQGDVADTEYF.

In the case of this clonotype: Since a much larger clone is just one base distant, this may be a read error. The chain joins TRBV10-3 to TRBJ1-1; D unclear. Germline loops: CDR1 ENHRY, CDR2 SYGVKD. The CDR3 is 12 amino acids. V lost 10 bases to trimming and J lost 4 bases, with 13 bases between them. The CDR3 DNA sequence: TGTGCCACCCTTGGAAGGAGCACTGAAGCTTTCTTT. Translated: CATLGRSTEAFF.

The rearrangement joins TRBV6-1 to TRBJ1-1, with a tentative D call TRBD1 (5 bases). V lost 7 bases and J lost 8, with 14 bases in between. CDR3 length equals 12 residues. Germline loops: CDR1 MNHNS, CDR2 SASEGT. CDR3 protein: CASTLEGTEAFF. DNA for the CDR3: TGTGCCAGCACCTTGGAGGGGACCGAAGCTTTCTTT.